This record concerns one TCR beta chain sequence. The CDR3 is 14 residues long. V was clipped by 6 bases and J by 3 bases; unmatched bases: 4. CDR1 MNHEY and CDR2 SVGAGI come from the germline V gene. Here immunoSEQ multiplex PCR was the method, and the copy in TCRdb shows in-frame clones only, minus some. The sample contains fewer than 150,000 clones, about nine tenths of which appear only once. The sample originates from a study of T cell responses to AZD1222 COVID-19 vaccine. The material sequenced was peripheral blood, taken on day 0 of AZD1222 vaccination. This sequence was found in an adult in good health. J is TRBJ2-2 and V is TRBV6-5; TRBD2 agrees at 7 bases. This CDR3 reads CASRPAGDTGELFF. The CDR3, as DNA: TGTGCCAGCAGGCCCGCGGGGGACACCGGGGAGCTGTTTTTT.